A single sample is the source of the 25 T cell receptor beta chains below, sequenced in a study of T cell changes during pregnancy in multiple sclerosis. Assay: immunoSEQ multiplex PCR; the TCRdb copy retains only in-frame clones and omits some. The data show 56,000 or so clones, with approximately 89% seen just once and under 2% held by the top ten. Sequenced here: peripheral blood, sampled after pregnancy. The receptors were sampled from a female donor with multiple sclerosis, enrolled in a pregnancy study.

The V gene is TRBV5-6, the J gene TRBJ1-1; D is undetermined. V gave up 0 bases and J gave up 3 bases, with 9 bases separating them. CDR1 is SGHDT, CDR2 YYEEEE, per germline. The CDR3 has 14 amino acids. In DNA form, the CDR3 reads TGTGCCAGCAGCTTGGGCAGGACTCACACTGAAGCTTTCTTT. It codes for CASSLGRTHTEAFF.

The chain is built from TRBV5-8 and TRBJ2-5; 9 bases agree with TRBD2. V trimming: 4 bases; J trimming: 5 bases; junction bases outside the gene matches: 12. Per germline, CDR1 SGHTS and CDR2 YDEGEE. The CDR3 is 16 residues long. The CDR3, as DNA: TGTGCCAGCAGCGTGGGGTACAGCGGGGGGCGTGAGACCCAGTACTTC. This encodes CASSVGYSGGRETQYF.

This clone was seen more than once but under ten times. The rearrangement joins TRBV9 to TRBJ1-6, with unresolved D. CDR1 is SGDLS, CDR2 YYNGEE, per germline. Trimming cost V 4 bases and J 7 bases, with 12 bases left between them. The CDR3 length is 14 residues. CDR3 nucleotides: TGTGCCAGCAGCATTAGACGGGAGAATTCACCCCTCCACTTT. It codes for CASSIRRENSPLHF.

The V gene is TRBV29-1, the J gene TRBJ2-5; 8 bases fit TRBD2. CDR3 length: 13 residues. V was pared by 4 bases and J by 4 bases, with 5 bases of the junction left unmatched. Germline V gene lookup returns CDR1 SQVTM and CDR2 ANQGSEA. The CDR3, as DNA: TGCAGCGTTGGCCGGGGGGGTCCAGAGACCCAGTACTTC. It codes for CSVGRGGPETQYF.

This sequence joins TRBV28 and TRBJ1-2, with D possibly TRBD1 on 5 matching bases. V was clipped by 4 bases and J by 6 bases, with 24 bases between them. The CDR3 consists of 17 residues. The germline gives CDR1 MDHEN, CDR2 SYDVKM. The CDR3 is CASSYQRGANIIDGYTF. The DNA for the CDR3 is TGTGCCAGCAGTTACCAAAGGGGCGCTAATATTATCGATGGCTACACCTTC.

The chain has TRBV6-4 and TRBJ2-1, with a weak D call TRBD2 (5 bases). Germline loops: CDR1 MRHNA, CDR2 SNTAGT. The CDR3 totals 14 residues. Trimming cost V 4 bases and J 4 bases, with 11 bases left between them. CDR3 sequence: CASSASGGYNEQFF. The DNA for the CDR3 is TGTGCCAGCAGTGCCTCGGGCGGGTACAATGAGCAGTTCTTC.

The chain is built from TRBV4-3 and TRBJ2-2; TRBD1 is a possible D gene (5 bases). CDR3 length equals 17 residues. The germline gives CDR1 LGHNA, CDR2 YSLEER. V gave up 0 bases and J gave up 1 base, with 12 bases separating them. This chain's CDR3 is CASSQDLFRENTGELFF. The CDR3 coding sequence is TGCGCCAGCAGCCAAGATTTGTTCAGGGAGAACACCGGGGAGCTGTTTTTT.

The CDR3 reads CASSLMDRGGYTF. CDR3 nucleotides: TGTGCCAGCTCACTCATGGACAGGGGTGGCTACACCTTC. This rearrangement joins TRBV18 to TRBJ1-2; 9 bases align to TRBD1. The CDR3 loop spans 13 amino acids. Trimming at V came to 4 bases and at J to 7 bases, leaving 4 bases not matched to a gene. The germline V gene has CDR1 KGHSH and CDR2 LQKENI.

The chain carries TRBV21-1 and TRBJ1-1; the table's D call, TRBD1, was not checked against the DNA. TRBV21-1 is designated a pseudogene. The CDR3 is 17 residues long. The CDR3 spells CASPVLNRTGGFTEAFF. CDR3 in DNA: TGTGCCAGCCCTGTCTTAAACCGGACAGGGGGATTCACTGAAGCTTTCTTT.

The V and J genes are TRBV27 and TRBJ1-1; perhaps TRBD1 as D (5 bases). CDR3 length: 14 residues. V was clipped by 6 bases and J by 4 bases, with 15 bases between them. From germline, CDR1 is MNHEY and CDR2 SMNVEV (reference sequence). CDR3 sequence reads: CASRAVGGVTEAFF. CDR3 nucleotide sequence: TGTGCCAGCAGAGCCGTGGGGGGTGTCACTGAAGCTTTCTTT.

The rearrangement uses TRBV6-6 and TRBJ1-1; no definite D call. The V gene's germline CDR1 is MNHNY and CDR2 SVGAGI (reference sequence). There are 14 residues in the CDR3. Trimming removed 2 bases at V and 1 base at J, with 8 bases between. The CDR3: CASSYTPGNTEAFF. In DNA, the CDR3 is TGTGCCAGCAGTTACACCCCAGGGAACACTGAAGCTTTCTTT.

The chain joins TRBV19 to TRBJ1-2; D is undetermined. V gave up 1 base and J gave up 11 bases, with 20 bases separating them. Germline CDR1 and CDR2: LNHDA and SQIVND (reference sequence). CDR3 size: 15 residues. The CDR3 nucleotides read TGTGCCAGTAGTATAGGCGGCAGCCCTCCTCAGCCGTACACCTTC. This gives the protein CASSIGGSPPQPYTF.

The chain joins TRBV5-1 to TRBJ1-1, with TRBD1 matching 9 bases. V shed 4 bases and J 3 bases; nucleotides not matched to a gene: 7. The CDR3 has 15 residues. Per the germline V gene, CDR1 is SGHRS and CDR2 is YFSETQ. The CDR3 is CASSPSQGADTEAFF. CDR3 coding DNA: TGCGCCAGCAGCCCGTCACAGGGGGCAGACACTGAAGCTTTCTTT.

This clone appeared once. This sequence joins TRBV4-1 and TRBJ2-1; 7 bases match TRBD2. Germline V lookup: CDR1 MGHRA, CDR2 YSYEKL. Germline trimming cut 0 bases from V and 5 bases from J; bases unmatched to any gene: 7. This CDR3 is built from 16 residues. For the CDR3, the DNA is TGCGCCAGCAGCCAAGATGGGGAGGGCAAGGACAATGAGCAGTTCTTC. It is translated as CASSQDGEGKDNEQFF.

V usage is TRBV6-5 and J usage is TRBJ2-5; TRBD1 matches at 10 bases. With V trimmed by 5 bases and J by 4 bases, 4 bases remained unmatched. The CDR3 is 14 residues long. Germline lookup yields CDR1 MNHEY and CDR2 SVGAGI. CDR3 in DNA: TGTGCCAGCAGTCGGACAGGGGGGGGAGAGACCCAGTACTTC. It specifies CASSRTGGGETQYF.

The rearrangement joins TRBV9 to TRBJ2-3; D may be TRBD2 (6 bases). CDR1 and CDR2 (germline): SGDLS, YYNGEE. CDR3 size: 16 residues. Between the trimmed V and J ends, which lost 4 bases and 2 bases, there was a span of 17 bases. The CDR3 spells CASSPSHRRDTDTQYF. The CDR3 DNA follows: TGTGCCAGCAGCCCCTCTCACCGGAGGGACACAGATACGCAGTATTTT.

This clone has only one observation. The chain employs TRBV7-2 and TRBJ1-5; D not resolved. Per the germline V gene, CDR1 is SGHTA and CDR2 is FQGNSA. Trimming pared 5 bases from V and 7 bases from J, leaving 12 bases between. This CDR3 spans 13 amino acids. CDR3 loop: CASSLNAGQPQHF. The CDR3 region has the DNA TGTGCCAGCAGCCTTAATGCGGGCCAGCCCCAGCATTTT.

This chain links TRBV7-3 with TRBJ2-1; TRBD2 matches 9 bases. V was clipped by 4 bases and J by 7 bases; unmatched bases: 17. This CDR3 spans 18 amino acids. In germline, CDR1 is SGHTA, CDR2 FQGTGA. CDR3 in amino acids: CASSSHQLAGAGENEQFF. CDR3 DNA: TGTGCCAGCAGCTCTCACCAATTAGCGGGGGCTGGGGAGAATGAGCAGTTCTTC.

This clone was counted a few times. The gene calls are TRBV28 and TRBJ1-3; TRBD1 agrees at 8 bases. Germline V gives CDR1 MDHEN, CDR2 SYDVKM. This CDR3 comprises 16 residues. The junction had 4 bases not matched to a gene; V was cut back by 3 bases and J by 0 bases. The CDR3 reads CASSFRTGGSGNTIYF. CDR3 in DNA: TGTGCCAGCAGTTTCAGAACAGGGGGCTCTGGAAACACCATATATTTT.

The CDR3, as DNA: TGTGCCAGATCATCAATCCGGGGTTCTGAAGCTTTCTTT. Translated, it gives CARSSIRGSEAFF. The V call is TRBV2, the J call TRBJ1-1; D gene unclear. The CDR3 covers 13 residues. V was pared by 9 bases and J by 6 bases, with 17 bases between. Germline V gene sequence: CDR1 SNHLY, CDR2 FYNNEI.

CDR3 nucleotide sequence: TGTGCCAGCAGCTTAGGCGCAGCGGGGGGTGAGACCCAGTACTTC. This translates into CASSLGAAGGETQYF. The V call is TRBV7-2, the J call TRBJ2-5, with TRBD2 matching 9 bases. The V and J ends lost 1 base and 5 bases, in that order; junction bases with no gene match: 5. The CDR3 loop spans 15 amino acids. Germline lookup yields CDR1 SGHTA and CDR2 FQGNSA.

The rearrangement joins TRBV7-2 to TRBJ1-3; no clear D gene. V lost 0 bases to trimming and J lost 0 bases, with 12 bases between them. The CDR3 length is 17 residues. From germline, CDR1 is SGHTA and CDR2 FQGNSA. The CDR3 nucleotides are TGTGCCAGCAGCTTAGCAGCGGGTAGCAGCTCTGGAAACACCATATATTTT. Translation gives CASSLAAGSSSGNTIYF.

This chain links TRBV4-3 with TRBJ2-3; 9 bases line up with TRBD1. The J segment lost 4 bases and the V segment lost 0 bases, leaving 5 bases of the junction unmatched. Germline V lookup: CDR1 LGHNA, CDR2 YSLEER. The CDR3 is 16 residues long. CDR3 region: CASSQDRGTGSDTQYF. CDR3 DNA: TGCGCCAGCAGCCAAGACAGAGGGACAGGGTCAGATACGCAGTATTTT.

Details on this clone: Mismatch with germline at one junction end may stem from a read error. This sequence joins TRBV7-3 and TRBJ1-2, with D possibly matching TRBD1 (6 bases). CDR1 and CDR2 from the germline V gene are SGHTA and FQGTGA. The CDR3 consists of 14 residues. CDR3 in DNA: TGTGCCAGCAGCATCACAGGGACGGGCGGGAGGTTGGCCTTC. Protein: CASSITGTGGRLAF.

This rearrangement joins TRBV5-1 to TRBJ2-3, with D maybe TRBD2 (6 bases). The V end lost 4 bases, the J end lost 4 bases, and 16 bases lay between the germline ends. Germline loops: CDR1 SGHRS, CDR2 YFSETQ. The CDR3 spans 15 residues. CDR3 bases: TGCGCCAGCAGCCTAGTGGGGGGAAGCGCAGATACGCAGTATTTT. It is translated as CASSLVGGSADTQYF. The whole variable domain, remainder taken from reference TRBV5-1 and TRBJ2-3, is KAGVTQTPRYLIKTRGQQVTLSCSPISGHRSVSWYQQTPGQGLQFLFEYFSETQRNKGNFPGRFSGRQFSNSRSEMNVSTLELGDSALYLCASSLVGGSADTQYFGPGTRLTVL.